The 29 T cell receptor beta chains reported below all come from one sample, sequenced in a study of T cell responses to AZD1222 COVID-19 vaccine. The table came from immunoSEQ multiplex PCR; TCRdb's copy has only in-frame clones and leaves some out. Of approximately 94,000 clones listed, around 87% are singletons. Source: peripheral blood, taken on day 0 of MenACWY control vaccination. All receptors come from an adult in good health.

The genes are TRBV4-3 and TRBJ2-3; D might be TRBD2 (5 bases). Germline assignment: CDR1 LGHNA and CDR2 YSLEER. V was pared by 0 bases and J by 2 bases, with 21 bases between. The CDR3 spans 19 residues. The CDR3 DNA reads TGCGCCAGCAGCCAAGAGGTGGTTGGGTGGCGGGTATTCACAGATACGCAGTATTTT. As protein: CASSQEVVGWRVFTDTQYF.

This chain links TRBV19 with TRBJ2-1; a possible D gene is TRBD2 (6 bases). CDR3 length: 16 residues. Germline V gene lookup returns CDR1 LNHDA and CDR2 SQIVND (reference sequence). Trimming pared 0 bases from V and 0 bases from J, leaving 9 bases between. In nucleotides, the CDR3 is TGTGCCAGTAGTATAGAACGGGGGTCCTCCTACAATGAGCAGTTCTTC. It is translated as CASSIERGSSYNEQFF. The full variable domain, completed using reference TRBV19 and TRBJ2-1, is DGGITQSPKYLFRKEGQNVTLSCEQNLNHDAMYWYRQDPGQGLRLIYYSQIVNDFQKGDIAEGYSVSREKKESFPLTVTSAQKNPTAFYLCASSIERGSSYNEQFFGPGTRLTVL.

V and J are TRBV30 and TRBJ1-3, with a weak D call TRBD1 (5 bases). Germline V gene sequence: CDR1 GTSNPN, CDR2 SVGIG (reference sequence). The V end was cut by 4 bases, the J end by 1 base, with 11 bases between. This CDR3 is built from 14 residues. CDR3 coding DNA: TGTGCCTGGACTACTGGGACGTCTGGAAACACCATATATTTT. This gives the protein CAWTTGTSGNTIYF.

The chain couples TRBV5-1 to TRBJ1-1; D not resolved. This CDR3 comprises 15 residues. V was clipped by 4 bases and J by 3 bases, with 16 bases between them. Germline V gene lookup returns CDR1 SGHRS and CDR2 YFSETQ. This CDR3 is CASSQNSERHTEAFF. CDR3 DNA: TGCGCCAGCAGCCAAAATTCAGAAAGACACACTGAAGCTTTCTTT.

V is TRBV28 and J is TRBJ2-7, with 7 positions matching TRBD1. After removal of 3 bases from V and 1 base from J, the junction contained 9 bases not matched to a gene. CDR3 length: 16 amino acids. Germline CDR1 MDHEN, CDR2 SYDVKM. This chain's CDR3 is CASSFSGNRGSYEQYF. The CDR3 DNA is TGTGCCAGCAGTTTTTCCGGAAACAGGGGATCCTACGAGCAGTACTTC.

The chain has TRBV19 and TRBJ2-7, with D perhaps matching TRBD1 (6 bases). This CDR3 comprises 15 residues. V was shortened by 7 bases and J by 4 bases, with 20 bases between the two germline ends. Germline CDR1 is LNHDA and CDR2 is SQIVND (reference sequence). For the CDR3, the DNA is TGTGCCAGTACTTCGCCCAGGACAGATGTATACGAGCAGTACTTC. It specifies CASTSPRTDVYEQYF. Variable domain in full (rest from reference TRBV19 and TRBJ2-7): DGGITQSPKYLFRKEGQNVTLSCEQNLNHDAMYWYRQDPGQGLRLIYYSQIVNDFQKGDIAEGYSVSREKKESFPLTVTSAQKNPTAFYLCASTSPRTDVYEQYFGPGTRLTVT.

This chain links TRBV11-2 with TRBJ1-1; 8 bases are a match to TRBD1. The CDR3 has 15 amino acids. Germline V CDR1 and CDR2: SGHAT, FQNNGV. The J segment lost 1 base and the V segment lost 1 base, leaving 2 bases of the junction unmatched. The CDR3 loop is CASSLGTGRNTEAFF. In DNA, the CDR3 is TGTGCCAGCAGCTTAGGGACAGGGAGGAACACTGAAGCTTTCTTT. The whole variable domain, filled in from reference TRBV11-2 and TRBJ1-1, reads EAGVAQSPRYKIIEKRQSVAFWCNPISGHATLYWYQQILGQGPKLLIQFQNNGVVDDSQLPKDRFSAERLKGVDSTLKIQPAKLEDSAVYLCASSLGTGRNTEAFFGQGTRLTVV.

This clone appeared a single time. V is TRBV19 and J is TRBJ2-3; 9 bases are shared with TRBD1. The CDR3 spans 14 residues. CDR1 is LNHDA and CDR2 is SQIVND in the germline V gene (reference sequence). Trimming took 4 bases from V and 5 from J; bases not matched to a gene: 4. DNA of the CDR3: TGTGCCAGTAGTACGGACAGGGGCAGAGATACGCAGTATTTT. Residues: CASSTDRGRDTQYF.

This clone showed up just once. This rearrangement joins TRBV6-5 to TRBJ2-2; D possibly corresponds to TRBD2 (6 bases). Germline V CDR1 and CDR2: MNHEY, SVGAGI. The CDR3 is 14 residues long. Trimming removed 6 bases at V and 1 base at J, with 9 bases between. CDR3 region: CASRRDWNTGELFF. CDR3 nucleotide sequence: TGTGCCAGCAGGCGGGACTGGAACACCGGGGAGCTGTTTTTT.

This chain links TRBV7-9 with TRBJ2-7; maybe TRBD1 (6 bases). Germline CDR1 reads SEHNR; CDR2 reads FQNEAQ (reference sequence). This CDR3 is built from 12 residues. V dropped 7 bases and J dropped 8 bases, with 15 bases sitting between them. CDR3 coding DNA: TGTGCCAGCATTAGACCGGGACACAAGCAGTACTTC. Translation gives CASIRPGHKQYF.

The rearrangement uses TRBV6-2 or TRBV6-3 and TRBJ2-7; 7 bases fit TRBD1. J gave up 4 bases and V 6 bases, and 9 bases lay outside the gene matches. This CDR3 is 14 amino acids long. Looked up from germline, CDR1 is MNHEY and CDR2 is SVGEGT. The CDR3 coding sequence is TGTGCCAGCAGCCGGACAGGAGCAACATACGAGCAGTACTTC. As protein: CASSRTGATYEQYF.

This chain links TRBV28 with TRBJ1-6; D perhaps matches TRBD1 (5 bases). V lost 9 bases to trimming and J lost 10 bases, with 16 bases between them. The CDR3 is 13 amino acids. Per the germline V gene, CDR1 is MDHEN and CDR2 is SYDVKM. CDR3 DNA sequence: TGTGCCAGTTCTTCGAGGGGTTACTCACCCCTCCACTTT. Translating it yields CASSSRGYSPLHF.

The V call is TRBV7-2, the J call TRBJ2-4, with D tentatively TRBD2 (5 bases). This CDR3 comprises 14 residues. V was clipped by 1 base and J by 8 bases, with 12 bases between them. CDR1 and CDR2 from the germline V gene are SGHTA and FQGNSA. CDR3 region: CASSLDAGHDIQYF. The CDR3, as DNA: TGTGCCAGCAGCTTAGATGCGGGTCACGACATTCAGTACTTC.

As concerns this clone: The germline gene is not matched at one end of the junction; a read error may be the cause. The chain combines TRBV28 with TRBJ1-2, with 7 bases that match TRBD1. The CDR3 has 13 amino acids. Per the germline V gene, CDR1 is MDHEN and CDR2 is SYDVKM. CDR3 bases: TGTGCCAGCAGTTTGTCAGGGGGGTATGGCTGCACCTTC. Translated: CASSLSGGYGCTF.

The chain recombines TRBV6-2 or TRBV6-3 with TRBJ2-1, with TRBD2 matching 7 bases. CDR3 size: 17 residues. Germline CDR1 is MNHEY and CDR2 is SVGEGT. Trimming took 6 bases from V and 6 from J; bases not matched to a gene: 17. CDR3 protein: CASSQLGAGAPGNEQFF. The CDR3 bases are TGTGCCAGCAGCCAGCTTGGGGCGGGAGCCCCAGGCAATGAGCAGTTCTTC.

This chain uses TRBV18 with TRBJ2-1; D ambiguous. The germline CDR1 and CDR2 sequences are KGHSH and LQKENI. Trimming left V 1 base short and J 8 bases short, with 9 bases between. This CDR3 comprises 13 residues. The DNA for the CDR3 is TGTGCCAGCTCACCACGAATTTTTGATGAGCAGTTCTTC. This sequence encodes CASSPRIFDEQFF.

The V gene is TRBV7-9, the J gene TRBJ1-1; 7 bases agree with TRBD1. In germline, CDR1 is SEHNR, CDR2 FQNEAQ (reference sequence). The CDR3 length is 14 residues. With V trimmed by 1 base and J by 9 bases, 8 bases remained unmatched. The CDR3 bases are TGTGCCAGCAGCTTAGAGTCAGGGGGAGGTAAAGCTTTCTTT. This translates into CASSLESGGGKAFF. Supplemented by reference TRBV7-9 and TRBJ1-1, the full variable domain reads DTGVSQNPRHKITKRGQNVTFRCDPISEHNRLYWYRQTLGQGPEFLTYFQNEAQLEKSRLLSDRFSAERPKGSFSTLEIQRTEQGDSAMYLCASSLESGGGKAFFGQGTRLTVV.

The CDR3 sequence: CASSLVQGNTEAFF. The DNA of the CDR3 is TGCGCCAGCAGCTTGGTTCAGGGCAACACTGAAGCTTTCTTT. This chain connects TRBV5-1 to TRBJ1-1; possible D gene TRBD1, 5 bases. Germline CDR1 SGHRS, CDR2 YFSETQ. This CDR3 region has 14 residues. The V and J ends lost 0 bases and 2 bases respectively, with 8 bases between them.

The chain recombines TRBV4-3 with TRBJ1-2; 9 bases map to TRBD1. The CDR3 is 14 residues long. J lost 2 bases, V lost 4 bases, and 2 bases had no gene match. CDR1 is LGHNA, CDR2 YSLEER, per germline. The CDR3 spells CASSPGTGNYGYTF. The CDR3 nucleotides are TGCGCCAGCAGCCCGGGGACAGGGAACTATGGCTACACCTTC.

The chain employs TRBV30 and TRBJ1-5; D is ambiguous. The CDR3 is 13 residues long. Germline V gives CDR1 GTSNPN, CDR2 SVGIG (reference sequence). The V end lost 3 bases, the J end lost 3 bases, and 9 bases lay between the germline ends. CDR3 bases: TGTGCCTGGAGCCCCCGCCTCAATCAGCCCCAGCATTTT. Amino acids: CAWSPRLNQPQHF.

CDR3 sequence (DNA): TGTGCCAGCATAGCTCCCCGGTACGAGCAGTACTTC. Translation gives CASIAPRYEQYF. The chain combines TRBV21-1 with TRBJ2-7; the table calls TRBD2, which could not be checked here. TRBV21-1 is described as a pseudogene. The CDR3 is made up of 12 amino acids.

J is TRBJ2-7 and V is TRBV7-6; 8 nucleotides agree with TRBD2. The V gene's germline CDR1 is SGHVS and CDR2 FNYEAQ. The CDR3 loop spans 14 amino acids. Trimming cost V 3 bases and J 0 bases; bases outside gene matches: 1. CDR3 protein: CASSLGTSSYEQYF. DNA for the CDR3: TGTGCCAGCAGCTTGGGGACTAGCTCCTACGAGCAGTACTTC. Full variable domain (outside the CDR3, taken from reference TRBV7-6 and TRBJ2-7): GAGVSQSPRYKVTKRGQDVALRCDPISGHVSLYWYRQALGQGPEFLTYFNYEAQQDKSGLPNDRFSAERPEGSISTLTIQRTEQRDSAMYRCASSLGTSSYEQYFGPGTRLTVT.

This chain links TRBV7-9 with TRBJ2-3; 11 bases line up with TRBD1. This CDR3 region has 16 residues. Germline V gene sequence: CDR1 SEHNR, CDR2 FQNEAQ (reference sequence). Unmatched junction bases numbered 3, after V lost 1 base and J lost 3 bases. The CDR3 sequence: CASSLGTGGLTDTQYF. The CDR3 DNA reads TGTGCCAGCAGCTTAGGGACAGGGGGCTTGACAGATACGCAGTATTTT.

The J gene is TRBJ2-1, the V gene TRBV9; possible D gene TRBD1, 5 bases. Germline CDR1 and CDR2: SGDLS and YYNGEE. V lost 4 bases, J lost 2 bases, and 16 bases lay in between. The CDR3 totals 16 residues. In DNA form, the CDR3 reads TGTGCCAGCAGCCGATTACAGGTTCCAACCTACAATGAGCAGTTCTTC. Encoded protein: CASSRLQVPTYNEQFF.

CDR3 DNA sequence: TGCGCCAGCAGCTTTGAGGGCTATAATTCACCCCTCCACTTT. Translation: CASSFEGYNSPLHF. This rearrangement joins TRBV5-1 to TRBJ1-6; D is unresolved. The V end was cut by 2 bases, the J end by 3 bases, with 6 bases between. The CDR3 length is 14 residues. Germline V gene lookup returns CDR1 SGHRS and CDR2 YFSETQ.

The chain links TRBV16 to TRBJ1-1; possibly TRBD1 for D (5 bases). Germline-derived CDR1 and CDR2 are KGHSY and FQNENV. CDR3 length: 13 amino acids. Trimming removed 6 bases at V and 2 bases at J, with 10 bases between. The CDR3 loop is CASSLTVNTEAFF. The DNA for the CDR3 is TGTGCCAGCAGTCTGACAGTCAACACTGAAGCTTTCTTT.

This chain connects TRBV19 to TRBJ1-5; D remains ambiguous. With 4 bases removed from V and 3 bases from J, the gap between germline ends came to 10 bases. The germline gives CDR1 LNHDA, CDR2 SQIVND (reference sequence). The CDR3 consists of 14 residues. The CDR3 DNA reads TGTGCCAGTAGTACGGTTGCAGCCAATCAGCCCCAGCATTTT. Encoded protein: CASSTVAANQPQHF.

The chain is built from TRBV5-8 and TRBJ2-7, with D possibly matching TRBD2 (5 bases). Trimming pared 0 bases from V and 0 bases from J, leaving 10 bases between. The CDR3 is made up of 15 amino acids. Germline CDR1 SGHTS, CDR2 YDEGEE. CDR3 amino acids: CASSLEGGSSYEQYF. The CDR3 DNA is TGTGCCAGCAGCTTGGAAGGAGGAAGCTCCTACGAGCAGTACTTC.

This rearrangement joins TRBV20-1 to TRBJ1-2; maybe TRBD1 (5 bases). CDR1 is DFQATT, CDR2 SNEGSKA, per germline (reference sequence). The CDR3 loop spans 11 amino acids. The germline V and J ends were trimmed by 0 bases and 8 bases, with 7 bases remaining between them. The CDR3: CSARDRTGYTF. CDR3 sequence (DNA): TGCAGTGCTAGAGATAGGACAGGCTACACCTTC.